A selection of T cell receptor beta chains follows, all from one sample in a study of OX40 agonist ivuxolimab in advanced cancers. Profiling relied on immunoSEQ multiplex PCR, and the TCRdb table lists in-frame clones only, not all of them. The sample gives about 68,000 clones, about 83% of which show up once; 1.4% is in the top ten. The sequencing used CD4+ or CD8+ T cells sorted from blood, collected in a trial of the OX40 agonist ivuxolimab. Receptors were obtained from an adult with an advanced solid tumor such as melanoma, head and neck, liver or kidney cancer. Both conserved end residues are part of each CDR3.

V: TRBV5-1
J: TRBJ1-2
CDR3: CASSLSPGGEGGYTF

V: TRBV28
J: TRBJ1-4
CDR3: CASSSGSATNEKLFF

V: TRBV4-2
J: TRBJ2-3
CDR3: CASGEGDTQYF

V: TRBV9
J: TRBJ2-7
CDR3: CASSPGGTGYDEQYF

V: TRBV11-3
J: TRBJ2-3
CDR3: CASSLGTSSDTQYF

V: TRBV21-1
J: TRBJ1-2
CDR3: CASRQGSPYGYTF

V: TRBV6-1
J: TRBJ1-5
CDR3: CASRRGSGSQPQHF

V: TRBV28
J: TRBJ2-7
CDR3: CATTGTVNYEQYF

V: TRBV6-1
J: TRBJ1-2
CDR3: CASSGQVPGYTF

V: TRBV5-1
J: TRBJ2-7
CDR3: CASSLGQGAVGEQYF

V: TRBV5-6
J: TRBJ1-3
CDR3: CASSTLWLTGGNSGNTIYF

V: TRBV25-1
J: TRBJ1-2
CDR3: CASSDYRRDRRGEGYTF

V: TRBV11-1
J: TRBJ1-2
CDR3: CASSSVGGIKGYTF

V: TRBV2
J: TRBJ1-2
CDR3: CASRQTGLGYTF

V: TRBV5-8
J: TRBJ2-3
CDR3: CASSSQGSVTDTQYF

V: TRBV10-2
J: TRBJ2-7
CDR3: CASSQGLAGSYEQYF

V: TRBV10-2
J: TRBJ2-3
CDR3: CASRPPPDTQYF

V: TRBV28
J: TRBJ2-2
CDR3: CASRRGATGELFF

V: TRBV11-3
J: TRBJ2-5
CDR3: CASSRRAGETQYF

V: TRBV2
J: TRBJ2-6
CDR3: CASSRTSGGIGANVLTF